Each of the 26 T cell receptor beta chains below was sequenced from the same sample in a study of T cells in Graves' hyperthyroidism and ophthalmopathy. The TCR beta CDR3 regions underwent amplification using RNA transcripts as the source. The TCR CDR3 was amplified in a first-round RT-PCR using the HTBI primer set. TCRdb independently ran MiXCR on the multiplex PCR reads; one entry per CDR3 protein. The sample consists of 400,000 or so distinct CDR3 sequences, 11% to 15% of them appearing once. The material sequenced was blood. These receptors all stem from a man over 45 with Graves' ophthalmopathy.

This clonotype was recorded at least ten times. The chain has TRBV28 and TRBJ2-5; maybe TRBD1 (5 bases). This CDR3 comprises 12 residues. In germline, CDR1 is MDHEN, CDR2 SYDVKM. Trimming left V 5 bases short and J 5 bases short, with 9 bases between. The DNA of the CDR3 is TGTGCCAGCAGTCAGGGCTGGGAGACCCAGTACTTC. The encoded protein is CASSQGWETQYF.

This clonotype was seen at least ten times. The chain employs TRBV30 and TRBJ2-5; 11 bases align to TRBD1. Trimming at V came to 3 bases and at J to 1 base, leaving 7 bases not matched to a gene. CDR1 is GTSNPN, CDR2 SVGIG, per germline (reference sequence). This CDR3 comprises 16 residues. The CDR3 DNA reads TGTGCCTGGAGAGCCGGGACAGGGGGGGTCCAAGAGACCCAGTACTTC. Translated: CAWRAGTGGVQETQYF.

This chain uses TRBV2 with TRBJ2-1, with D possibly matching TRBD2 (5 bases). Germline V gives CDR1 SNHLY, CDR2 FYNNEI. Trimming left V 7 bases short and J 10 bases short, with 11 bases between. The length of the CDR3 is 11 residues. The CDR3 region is CASTIEGEQFF. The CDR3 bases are TGTGCCAGCACGATAGAGGGAGAGCAGTTCTTC.

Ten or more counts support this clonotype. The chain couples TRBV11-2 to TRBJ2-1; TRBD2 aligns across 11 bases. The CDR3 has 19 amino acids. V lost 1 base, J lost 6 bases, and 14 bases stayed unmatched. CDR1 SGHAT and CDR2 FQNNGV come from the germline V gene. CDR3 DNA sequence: TGTGCCAGCAGCTTAGGGGGGCGCCGACTAGCGGGATTACTCAATGAGCAGTTCTTC. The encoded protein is CASSLGGRRLAGLLNEQFF.

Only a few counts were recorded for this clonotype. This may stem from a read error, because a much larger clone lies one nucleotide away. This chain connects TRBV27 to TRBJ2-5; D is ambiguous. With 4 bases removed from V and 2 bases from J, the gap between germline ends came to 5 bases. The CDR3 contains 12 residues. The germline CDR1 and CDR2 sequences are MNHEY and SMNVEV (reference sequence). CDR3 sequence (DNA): TGTGCCAGCAGTTGGCCTCAAGAGACCCAGTACTTC. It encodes CASSWPQETQYF.

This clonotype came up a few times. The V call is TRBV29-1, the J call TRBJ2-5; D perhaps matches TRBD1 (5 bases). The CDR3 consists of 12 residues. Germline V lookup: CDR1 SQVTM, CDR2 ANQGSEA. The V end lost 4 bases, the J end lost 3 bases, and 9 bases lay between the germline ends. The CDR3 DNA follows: TGCAGCGTTGTTTCGGACAAAGAGACCCAGTACTTC. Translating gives CSVVSDKETQYF.

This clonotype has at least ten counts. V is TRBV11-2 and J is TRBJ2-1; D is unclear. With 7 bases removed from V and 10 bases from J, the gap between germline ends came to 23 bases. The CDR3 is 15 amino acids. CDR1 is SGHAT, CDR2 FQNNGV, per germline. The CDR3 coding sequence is TGTGCCAGCACCCGATTAGGGTCGGACCCGAGAGAGCAGTTCTTC. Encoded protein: CASTRLGSDPREQFF.

The CDR3 coding sequence is TGCAGTGCTAGGCCGGTTCAGGCCCCACTAACTGAAGCTTTCTTT. This codes for CSARPVQAPLTEAFF. The rearrangement links TRBV20-1 to TRBJ1-1; D is uncertain. The V end lost 3 bases, the J end lost 5 bases, and 19 bases lay between the germline ends. The CDR3 is 15 residues long. Germline V gene sequence: CDR1 DFQATT, CDR2 SNEGSKA (reference sequence).

The CDR3 coding sequence is TGTGCCTGGAGCCCACAGGGGACAGGGTGGGATGAGCAGTTCTTC. It specifies CAWSPQGTGWDEQFF. The chain carries TRBV30 and TRBJ2-1, with TRBD1 identical over 9 bases. V gave up 3 bases and J gave up 8 bases; unmatched junction bases: 11. Looked up from germline, CDR1 is GTSNPN and CDR2 is SVGIG (reference sequence). This CDR3 spans 15 amino acids.

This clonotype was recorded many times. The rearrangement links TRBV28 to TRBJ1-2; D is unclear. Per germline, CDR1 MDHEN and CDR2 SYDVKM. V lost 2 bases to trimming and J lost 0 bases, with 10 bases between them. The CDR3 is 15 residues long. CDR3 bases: TGTGCCAGCAGTTTACGGGGAGTTTCTAACTATGGCTACACCTTC. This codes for CASSLRGVSNYGYTF.

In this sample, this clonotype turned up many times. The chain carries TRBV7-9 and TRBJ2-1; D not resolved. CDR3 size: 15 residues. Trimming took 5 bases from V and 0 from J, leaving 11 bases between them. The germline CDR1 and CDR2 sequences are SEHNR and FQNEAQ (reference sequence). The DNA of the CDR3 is TGTGCCAGCAGCCTAGTTCTAGGCTCCTACAATGAGCAGTTCTTC. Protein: CASSLVLGSYNEQFF.

The CDR3 here is CASSQPAGGELFF. CDR3 sequence (DNA): TGTGCCAGCAGCCAACCTGCTGGCGGGGAGCTGTTTTTT. The rearrangement joins TRBV3-1 to TRBJ2-2; D remains ambiguous. The ends were cut back, 2 bases at V and 7 bases at J, with 8 bases in the middle. Germline lookup yields CDR1 LGHDT and CDR2 YNNKEL (reference sequence). The CDR3 has 13 amino acids.

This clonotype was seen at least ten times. Here the CDR3 DNA reads TGTGCCAGCAGCTCTAGACTAGCGGGAGTGGATGAGCAGTTCTTC. Protein: CASSSRLAGVDEQFF. The chain recombines TRBV7-3 with TRBJ2-1; 12 bases are a match to TRBD2. The CDR3 has 15 amino acids. J was trimmed by 8 bases and V by 4 bases; bases with no gene match: 6. CDR1 is SGHTA and CDR2 is FQGTGA in the germline V gene.

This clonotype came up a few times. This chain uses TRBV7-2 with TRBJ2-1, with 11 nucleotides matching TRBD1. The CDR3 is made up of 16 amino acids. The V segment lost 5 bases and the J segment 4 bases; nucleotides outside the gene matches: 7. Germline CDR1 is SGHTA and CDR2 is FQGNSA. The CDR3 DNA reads TGTGCCAGCAGCGTCCGGGACAGGGGGATTTACAATGAGCAGTTCTTC. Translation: CASSVRDRGIYNEQFF.

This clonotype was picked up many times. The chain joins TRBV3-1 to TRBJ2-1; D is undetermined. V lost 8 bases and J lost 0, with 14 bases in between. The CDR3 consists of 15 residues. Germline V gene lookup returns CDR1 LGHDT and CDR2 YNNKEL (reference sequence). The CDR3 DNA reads TGTGCCAGCGGACGACGGACGAGCTCCTACAATGAGCAGTTCTTC. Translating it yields CASGRRTSSYNEQFF.

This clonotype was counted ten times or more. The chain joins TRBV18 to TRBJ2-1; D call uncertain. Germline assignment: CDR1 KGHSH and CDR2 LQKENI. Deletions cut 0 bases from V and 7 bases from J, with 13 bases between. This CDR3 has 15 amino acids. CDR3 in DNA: TGTGCCAGCTCACCACCGTCAGGAGTACCAAATGAGCAGTTCTTC. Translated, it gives CASSPPSGVPNEQFF.

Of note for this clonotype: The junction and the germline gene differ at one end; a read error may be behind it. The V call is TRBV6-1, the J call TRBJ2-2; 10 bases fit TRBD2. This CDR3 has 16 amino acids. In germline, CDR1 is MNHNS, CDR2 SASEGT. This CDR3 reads CASSELAGVVTGELSF. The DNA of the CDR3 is TGTGCCAGCAGTGAACTAGCGGGAGTAGTAACCGGGGAGCTGTCTTTT.

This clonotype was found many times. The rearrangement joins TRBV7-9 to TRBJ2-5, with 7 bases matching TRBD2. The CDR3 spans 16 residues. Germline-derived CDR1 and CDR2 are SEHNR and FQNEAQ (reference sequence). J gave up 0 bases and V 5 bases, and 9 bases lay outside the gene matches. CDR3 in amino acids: CASSRHRLADQETQYF. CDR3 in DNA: TGTGCCAGCAGCCGACATAGGCTAGCGGACCAAGAGACCCAGTACTTC.

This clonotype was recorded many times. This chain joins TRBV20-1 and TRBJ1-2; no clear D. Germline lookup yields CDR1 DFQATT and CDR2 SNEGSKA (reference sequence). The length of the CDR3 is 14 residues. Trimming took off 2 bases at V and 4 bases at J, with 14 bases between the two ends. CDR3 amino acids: CSARSLRSLYGYTF. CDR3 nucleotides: TGCAGTGCTAGAAGTCTGCGGTCGCTCTATGGCTACACCTTC.

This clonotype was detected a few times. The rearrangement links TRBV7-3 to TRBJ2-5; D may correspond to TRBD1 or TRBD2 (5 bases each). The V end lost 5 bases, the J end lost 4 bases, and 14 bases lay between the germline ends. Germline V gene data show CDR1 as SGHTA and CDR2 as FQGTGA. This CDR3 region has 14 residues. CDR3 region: CASSRDAQGETQYF. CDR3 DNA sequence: TGTGCCAGCAGCCGGGACGCCCAGGGAGAGACCCAGTACTTC.

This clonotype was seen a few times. The DNA of the CDR3 is TGTGCCAGCAGCCCCCAGGCATCCTGGGATACGCAGTATTTT. Protein: CASSPQASWDTQYF. This chain links TRBV6-1 with TRBJ2-3; no reliable D call. The CDR3 has 14 amino acids. CDR1 and CDR2 (germline): MNHNS, SASEGT. V shed 6 bases and J shed 6 bases, with 16 bases lying between them.

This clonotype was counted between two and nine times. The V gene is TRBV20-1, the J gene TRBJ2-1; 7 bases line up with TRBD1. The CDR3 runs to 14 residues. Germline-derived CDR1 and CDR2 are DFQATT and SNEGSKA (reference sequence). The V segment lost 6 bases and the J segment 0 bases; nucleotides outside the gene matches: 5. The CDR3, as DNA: TGCAGTGCCCCACAGGGGCACTCCTACAATGAGCAGTTCTTC. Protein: CSAPQGHSYNEQFF.

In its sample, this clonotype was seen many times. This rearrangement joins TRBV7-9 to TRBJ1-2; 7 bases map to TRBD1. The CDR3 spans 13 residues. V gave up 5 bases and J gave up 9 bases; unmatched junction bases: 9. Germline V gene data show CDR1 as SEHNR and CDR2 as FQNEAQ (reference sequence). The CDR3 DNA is TGTGCCAGCAGCAACGACAGGGCCCTAAGCTACACCTTC. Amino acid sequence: CASSNDRALSYTF. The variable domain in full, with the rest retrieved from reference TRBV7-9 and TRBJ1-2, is DTGVSQNPRHKITKRGQNVTFRCDPISEHNRLYWYRQTLGQGPEFLTYFQNEAQLEKSRLLSDRFSAERPKGSFSTLEIQRTEQGDSAMYLCASSNDRALSYTFGSGTRLTVV.

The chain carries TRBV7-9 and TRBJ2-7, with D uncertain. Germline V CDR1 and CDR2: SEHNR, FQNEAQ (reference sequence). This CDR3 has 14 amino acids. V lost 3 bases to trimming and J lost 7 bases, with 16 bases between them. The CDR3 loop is CASSLSRNTGEQYF. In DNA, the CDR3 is TGTGCCAGCAGCTTGAGTCGAAACACCGGGGAGCAGTACTTC.

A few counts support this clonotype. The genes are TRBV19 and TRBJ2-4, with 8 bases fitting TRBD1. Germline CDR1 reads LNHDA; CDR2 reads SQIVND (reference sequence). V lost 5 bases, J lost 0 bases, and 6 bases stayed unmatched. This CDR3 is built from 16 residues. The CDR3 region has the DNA TGTGCCAGTAGTGTGGGACAGGCGATAGCCAAAAACATTCAGTACTTC. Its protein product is CASSVGQAIAKNIQYF. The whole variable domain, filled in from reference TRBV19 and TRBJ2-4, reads DGGITQSPKYLFRKEGQNVTLSCEQNLNHDAMYWYRQDPGQGLRLIYYSQIVNDFQKGDIAEGYSVSREKKESFPLTVTSAQKNPTAFYLCASSVGQAIAKNIQYFGAGTRLSVL.

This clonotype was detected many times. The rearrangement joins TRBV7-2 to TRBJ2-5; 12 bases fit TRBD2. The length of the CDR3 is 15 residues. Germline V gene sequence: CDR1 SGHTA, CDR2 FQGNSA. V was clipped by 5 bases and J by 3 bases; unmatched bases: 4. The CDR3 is CASSMTSGSEETQYF. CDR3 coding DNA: TGTGCCAGCAGCATGACTAGCGGGAGCGAAGAGACCCAGTACTTC.